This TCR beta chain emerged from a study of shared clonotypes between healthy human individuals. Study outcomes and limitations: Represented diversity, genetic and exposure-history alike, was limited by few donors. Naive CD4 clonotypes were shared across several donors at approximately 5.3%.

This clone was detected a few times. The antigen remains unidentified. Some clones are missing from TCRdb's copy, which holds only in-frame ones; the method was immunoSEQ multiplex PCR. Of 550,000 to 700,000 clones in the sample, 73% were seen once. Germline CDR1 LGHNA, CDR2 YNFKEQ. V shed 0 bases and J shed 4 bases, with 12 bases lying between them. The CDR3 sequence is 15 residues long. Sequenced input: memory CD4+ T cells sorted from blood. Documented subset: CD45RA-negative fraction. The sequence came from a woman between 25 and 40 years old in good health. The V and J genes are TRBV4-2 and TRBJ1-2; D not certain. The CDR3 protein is CASSQDSEWVYGYTF. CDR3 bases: TGTGCCAGCAGCCAAGATTCAGAGTGGGTCTATGGCTACACCTTC.